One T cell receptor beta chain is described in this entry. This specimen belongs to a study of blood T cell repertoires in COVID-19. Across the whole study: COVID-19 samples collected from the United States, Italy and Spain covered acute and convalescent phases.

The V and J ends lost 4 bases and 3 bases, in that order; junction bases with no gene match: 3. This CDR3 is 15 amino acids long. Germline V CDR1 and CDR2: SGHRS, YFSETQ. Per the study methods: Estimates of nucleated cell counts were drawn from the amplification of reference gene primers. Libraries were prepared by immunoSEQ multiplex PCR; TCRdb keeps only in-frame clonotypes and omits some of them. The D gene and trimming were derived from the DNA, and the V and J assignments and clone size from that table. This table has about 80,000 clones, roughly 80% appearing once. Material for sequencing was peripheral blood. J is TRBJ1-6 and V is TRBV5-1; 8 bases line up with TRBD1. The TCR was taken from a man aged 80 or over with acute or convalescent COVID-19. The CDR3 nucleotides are TGCGCCAGCAGCAGAGGACAGGGCTATAATTCACCCCTCCACTTT. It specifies CASSRGQGYNSPLHF.